The 30 T cell receptor beta chains given below trace back to one sample, sequenced in a study of blood T cells in healthy people across ages (dated by TCRdb to between 2015 and 2017). Libraries were made using 5' RACE. Sequenced on an Illumina HiSeq 2500. A second PCR of about 6 to 12 cycles was run with a J-beta primer mix and a sample-barcoded 5' primer. The public sequencing data were trimmed at Q25 with fastp and processed into clonotypes with MiXCR by TCRdb, which kept only in-frame beta chains. A single entry per CDR3 protein holds the most common genes and DNA from its merged rows. The sample table holds about 620,000 distinct CDR3 sequences, of which 45% to 60% were seen once. 13% of the sample lies in the top ten. The sample taken for sequencing was blood. The receptors were sampled from a woman of 80 years or more in good health.

V gene TRBV7-9 combines with J gene TRBJ1-3, with D perhaps matching TRBD1 (6 bases). CDR3 length: 15 residues. The V gene lost 5 bases and the J gene lost 1 base, with 12 bases spanning the gap. The germline CDR1 and CDR2 sequences are SEHNR and FQNEAQ (reference sequence). CDR3 amino acids: CASSPHTGSGNTIYF. As DNA, the CDR3 is TGTGCCAGCAGCCCACATACAGGGTCTGGAAACACCATATATTTT. Supplemented by reference TRBV7-9 and TRBJ1-3, the full variable domain reads DTGVSQNPRHKITKRGQNVTFRCDPISEHNRLYWYRQTLGQGPEFLTYFQNEAQLEKSRLLSDRFSAERPKGSFSTLEIQRTEQGDSAMYLCASSPHTGSGNTIYFGEGSWLTVV.

This clonotype was observed many times. The chain joins TRBV20-1 to TRBJ2-4; 8 nucleotides align to TRBD1. The CDR3 is 14 amino acids. The ends lost 6 bases at V and 4 bases at J; junction bases unmatched: 8. CDR1 and CDR2 (germline): DFQATT, SNEGSKA (reference sequence). This CDR3 is CSALRRTGKNIQYF. CDR3 sequence (DNA): TGCAGTGCCTTGCGAAGGACAGGGAAAAACATTCAGTACTTC.

Remarks on this clonotype: Since a much larger clone is just one base distant, this may be a read error. The rearrangement uses TRBV7-9 and TRBJ2-1; D is unresolved. The CDR3 spans 15 residues. Germline CDR1 reads SEHNR; CDR2 reads FQNEAQ (reference sequence). The V gene lost 4 bases and the J gene lost 8 bases, with 18 bases spanning the gap. CDR3 sequence: CASSSSAIVSHEQFF. The CDR3 DNA sequence: TGTGCCAGCAGCTCCTCGGCGATAGTGTCCCATGAGCAGTTCTTC.

This clonotype was seen a single time. The chain recombines TRBV6-6 with TRBJ2-1; D gene uncertain. Trimming left V 4 bases short and J 4 bases short, with 11 bases between. This CDR3 contains 14 residues. Germline CDR1 and CDR2: MNHNY and SVGAGI (reference sequence). The CDR3 DNA sequence: TGTGCCAGCAGTTGCCGGACGGATTACAATGAGCAGTTCTTC. It specifies CASSCRTDYNEQFF.

The chain recombines TRBV6-6 with TRBJ2-1; weak D call: TRBD1 (5 bases). CDR1 is MNHNY and CDR2 is SVGAGI in the germline V gene (reference sequence). Trimming took 9 bases from V and 4 from J, leaving 13 bases between them. The CDR3 is made up of 13 amino acids. The CDR3 coding sequence is TGTGCCAGTGACAGTCCAGCGTACAATGAGCAGTTCTTC. Amino acids: CASDSPAYNEQFF.

The rearrangement joins TRBV7-8 to TRBJ1-1; unclear D gene. Germline V gives CDR1 SGHVS, CDR2 FQNEAQ. The V gene lost 0 bases and the J gene lost 10 bases, with 9 bases spanning the gap. CDR3 size: 12 residues. The chain's CDR3 is CASSLAPATAFF. CDR3 DNA: TGTGCCAGCAGCTTAGCGCCCGCTACAGCTTTCTTT.

This chain joins TRBV7-8 and TRBJ2-6, with 9 bases identical to TRBD1. The CDR3 is made up of 17 amino acids. CDR1 is SGHVS, CDR2 FQNEAQ, per germline. V shed 5 bases, J shed 0 bases, and the junction held 5 bases outside the gene matches. CDR3 in DNA: TGTGCCAGCAGCGTCGGGACAGGGACCTCTGGGGCCAACGTCCTGACTTTC. Translating it yields CASSVGTGTSGANVLTF.

This sequence joins TRBV12-3 or TRBV12-4 and TRBJ2-1; 8 nucleotides match TRBD2. The CDR3 runs to 14 residues. Losses at the gene ends were 7 bases for V and 5 bases for J; bases not matched to a gene: 7. In DNA form, the CDR3 reads TGTGCCAGCACCTCGGGGGGGTTGAACAATGAGCAGTTCTTC. Amino acid sequence: CASTSGGLNNEQFF.

This clonotype has at least ten counts. The genes are TRBV7-2 and TRBJ2-1; 10 positions match TRBD1. Unmatched junction bases numbered 4, after V lost 2 bases and J lost 6 bases. The CDR3 totals 15 residues. Germline V lookup: CDR1 SGHTA, CDR2 FQGNSA. The CDR3 sequence: CASSLMGQGSNEQFF. CDR3 DNA sequence: TGTGCCAGCAGCTTAATGGGACAGGGGAGCAATGAGCAGTTCTTC.

The V call is TRBV7-8, the J call TRBJ1-4; a weak D match, TRBD1 (5 bases). Trimming pared 2 bases from V and 8 bases from J, leaving 15 bases between. This CDR3 region has 15 residues. CDR1 SGHVS and CDR2 FQNEAQ come from the germline V gene. This CDR3 reads CASSLRGREVEKLFF. CDR3 nucleotides: TGTGCCAGCAGCTTAAGAGGCAGGGAAGTGGAAAAACTGTTTTTT.

The V gene is TRBV5-1, the J gene TRBJ2-4; 8 bases agree with TRBD1. Judging by the DNA end, TRBJ2-7 fits better; the J call may be wrong. There are 13 residues in the CDR3. Germline lookup yields CDR1 SGHRS and CDR2 YFSETQ. The CDR3 sequence: CASRAQGAGEQYF. The CDR3 DNA follows: TGCGCCAGCAGAGCCCAGGGGGCGGGCGAGCAGTACTTC.

This clonotype has a single count. V gene TRBV5-1 combines with J gene TRBJ2-1; no clear D. V dropped 0 bases and J dropped 7 bases, with 11 bases sitting between them. The CDR3 loop spans 14 amino acids. Looked up from germline, CDR1 is SGHRS and CDR2 is YFSETQ. CDR3 DNA sequence: TGCGCCAGCAGCTTGGGATCTTCGAGGAATGAGCAGTTCTTC. Encoded protein: CASSLGSSRNEQFF.

The chain links TRBV6-2 or TRBV6-3 to TRBJ1-5; D is unclear. CDR1 and CDR2 from the germline V gene are MNHEY and SVGEGT. V gave up 7 bases and J gave up 3 bases, with 13 bases separating them. The CDR3 spans 14 residues. The DNA for the CDR3 is TGTGCCAGCATCGCCCGGGCCTCCAATCAGCCCCAGCATTTT. Encoded protein: CASIARASNQPQHF.

This clonotype occurred a few times. This chain links TRBV29-1 with TRBJ2-2; D is ambiguous. The V gene lost 4 bases and the J gene lost 5 bases, with 14 bases spanning the gap. Germline values: CDR1 SQVTM, CDR2 ANQGSEA. The CDR3 length is 14 residues. CDR3 amino acids: CSVAVELDTGELFF. For the CDR3, the DNA is TGCAGCGTTGCGGTAGAGTTAGATACCGGGGAGCTGTTTTTT.

This clonotype was recorded at least ten times. The V call is TRBV28, the J call TRBJ1-4; D is uncertain. Germline V gene data show CDR1 as MDHEN and CDR2 as SYDVKM. The CDR3 has 11 residues. With 9 bases removed from V and 8 bases from J, the gap between germline ends came to 10 bases. The CDR3 bases are TGTGCCAGTACCCGCGAGGAAAAACTGTTTTTT. Residues: CASTREEKLFF. The full variable domain, its missing parts supplied by reference TRBV28 and TRBJ1-4, is DVKVTQSSRYLVKRTGEKVFLECVQDMDHENMFWYRQDPGLGLRLIYFSYDVKMKEKGDIPEGYSVSREKKERFSLILESASTNQTSMYLCASTREEKLFFGSGTQLSVL.

The rearrangement links TRBV9 to TRBJ2-5, with no clear D. V dropped 3 bases and J dropped 0 bases, with 9 bases sitting between them. Germline V CDR1 and CDR2: SGDLS, YYNGEE. This CDR3 has 14 residues. CDR3 coding DNA: TGTGCCAGCAGCGGGAGCAGCTACCAAGAGACCCAGTACTTC. It yields the protein CASSGSSYQETQYF.

At least ten counts were recorded for this clonotype. V is TRBV9 and J is TRBJ2-1; D perhaps matches TRBD1 (6 bases). Deletions cut 5 bases from V and 9 bases from J, with 12 bases between. CDR3 length: 12 amino acids. The germline gives CDR1 SGDLS, CDR2 YYNGEE. The CDR3 here is CASRGASAEQFF. The CDR3 DNA reads as TGTGCCAGCAGGGGGGCCTCCGCTGAGCAGTTCTTC.

The chain recombines TRBV12-3 or TRBV12-4 with TRBJ2-2; perhaps TRBD2 as D (5 bases). V lost 3 bases and J 3 bases, leaving 8 bases between the germline ends. This CDR3 comprises 14 residues. Here the CDR3 DNA reads TGTGCCAGCAGTTTCGACTATGACACCGGGGAGCTGTTTTTT. Amino acids: CASSFDYDTGELFF.

A few counts support this clonotype. This sequence joins TRBV20-1 and TRBJ1-4; TRBD1 might be the D (6 bases). Germline CDR1 is DFQATT and CDR2 is SNEGSKA (reference sequence). CDR3 length: 13 residues. Trimming took off 4 bases at V and 10 bases at J, with 16 bases between the two ends. As DNA, the CDR3 is TGCAGTGCTATGGGGGGGCAGTTGGGAAAACTGTTTTTT. This translates into CSAMGGQLGKLFF.

The rearrangement links TRBV3-1 to TRBJ2-5; 7 nucleotides align to TRBD1. The J call is uncertain, as TRBJ2-7 better fits the DNA end. The CDR3 length is 16 residues. The germline V gene has CDR1 LGHDT and CDR2 YNNKEL (reference sequence). This CDR3 reads CASSHDQTGRNYEQYF. As DNA, the CDR3 is TGTGCCAGCAGCCACGACCAGACAGGGAGAAACTACGAGCAGTACTTC.

The DNA for the CDR3 is TGTGCCAGCAGCAAATTCCCCGGACAGGGACGGGGCAATGAGCAGTTCTTC. Encoded protein: CASSKFPGQGRGNEQFF. This chain joins TRBV21-1 and TRBJ2-1; the D call TRBD1 from the table was never checked on the DNA. TRBV21-1 is annotated as a pseudogene. The CDR3 consists of 17 residues.

A few counts support this clonotype. The J gene is TRBJ1-2, the V gene TRBV25-1; the match to TRBD1 covers 10 bases. Trimming took 3 bases from V and 4 from J; bases not matched to a gene: 8. The CDR3 runs to 16 residues. Germline V lookup: CDR1 MGHDK, CDR2 SYGVNS. In DNA, the CDR3 is TGTGCCAGCAGTGACACCGGGACAGGGGAGGCCTATGGCTACACCTTC. This sequence encodes CASSDTGTGEAYGYTF.

The rearrangement links TRBV7-6 to TRBJ1-2; 7 positions agree with TRBD1. Germline CDR1 is SGHVS and CDR2 is FNYEAQ. This CDR3 has 15 residues. The J segment lost 7 bases and the V segment lost 3 bases, leaving 11 bases of the junction unmatched. The CDR3 protein is CASSFGTDPLGGYTF. CDR3 in DNA: TGTGCCAGCAGCTTTGGGACAGACCCGTTGGGTGGCTACACCTTC.

Concerning this clonotype: A read error may be the cause here, since a much bigger clone is one base away. The rearrangement joins TRBV5-1 to TRBJ2-1; the match to TRBD2 covers 10 bases. V trimming: 0 bases; J trimming: 8 bases; junction bases outside the gene matches: 8. Germline lookup yields CDR1 SGHRS and CDR2 YFSETQ. This CDR3 is 16 amino acids long. The CDR3 DNA is TGCGCCAGCAGCTTGGCACTAGCGGGGCCTTACGATGAGCAGTTCTTC. As protein: CASSLALAGPYDEQFF.

This chain uses TRBV27 with TRBJ2-4, with D possibly being TRBD1 or TRBD2 (5 bases each). TRBJ2-5 explains the end of the DNA better; the J call may be wrong. Germline lookup yields CDR1 MNHEY and CDR2 SMNVEV (reference sequence). The CDR3 sequence is 16 residues long. The CDR3: CASRFSPQSGPETQYF. In nucleotides, the CDR3 is TGTGCCAGCAGATTTTCCCCTCAATCGGGGCCAGAGACCCAGTACTTC.

This chain joins TRBV4-2 and TRBJ1-2, with D possibly matching TRBD1 (6 bases). CDR1 LGHNA and CDR2 YNFKEQ come from the germline V gene. There are 16 residues in the CDR3. Trimming took 3 bases from V and 4 from J, leaving 18 bases between them. CDR3 protein: CASSQFGGGAVYGYTF. Written as DNA, the CDR3 is TGTGCCAGCAGCCAGTTTGGTGGGGGGGCTGTCTATGGCTACACCTTC.

The chain joins TRBV7-2 to TRBJ2-4; 11 bases fit TRBD2. V shed 5 bases, J shed 5 bases, and the junction held 8 bases outside the gene matches. The CDR3 has 16 amino acids. Germline CDR1 and CDR2: SGHTA and FQGNSA. CDR3 in amino acids: CASSPSLSGGENIQYF. For the CDR3, the DNA is TGTGCCAGCAGCCCATCACTTAGCGGGGGGGAAAACATTCAGTACTTC.

The chain couples TRBV3-1 to TRBJ2-1; 9 bases map to TRBD1. CDR1 and CDR2 (germline): LGHDT, YNNKEL (reference sequence). CDR3 size: 16 residues. V shed 5 bases, J shed 9 bases, and the junction held 14 bases outside the gene matches. The CDR3 nucleotides are TGTGCCAGCAGCAAGAACAGGGGGCTCGGCACAGGTGAGCAGTTCTTC. It yields the protein CASSKNRGLGTGEQFF.

This clonotype showed up many times. This sequence joins TRBV24-1 and TRBJ2-3; 7 bases are a match to TRBD1. Germline V gives CDR1 KGHDR, CDR2 SFDVKD. V shed 4 bases, J shed 2 bases, and the junction held 11 bases outside the gene matches. The CDR3 totals 17 residues. This CDR3 is CATSDLKDRTNTDTQYF. The CDR3 DNA is TGTGCCACCAGTGACCTGAAGGACAGGACAAACACAGATACGCAGTATTTT.

This chain connects TRBV12-3 or TRBV12-4 to TRBJ1-1, with D perhaps TRBD1 (5 bases). The CDR3 is 15 residues long. V shed 5 bases and J shed 2 bases, with 15 bases lying between them. The CDR3 bases are TGTGCCAGCAGTCAACTTAGTGGGGGTAACACTGAAGCTTTCTTT. Its protein is CASSQLSGGNTEAFF.